Reported below is one T cell receptor beta chain. This sample stems from a study of blood T cell repertoires in COVID-19. Study at large: The analysed material was cDNA or gDNA that came from T cells, B-cell-depleted T cells, or PBMCs.

Original processing methods: How many nucleated cells were present was estimated from reference gene primer amplification. Profiling relied on immunoSEQ multiplex PCR, and the TCRdb table lists in-frame clones only, not all of them. V and J calls and clone size come straight from that table; D and trimming were deduced from the DNA. The sample includes more than 150,000 clones, about 86% seen only once; the top ten take roughly an eighth. The TCR originated in a man in his thirties or forties with active or convalescent COVID-19. Sequenced input: peripheral blood.

This CDR3 is CASSIAQATSNQPQHF. In DNA form, the CDR3 reads TGTGCCAGTAGTATCGCACAGGCTACAAGCAATCAGCCCCAGCATTTT. V usage is TRBV19 and J usage is TRBJ1-5, with D tentatively TRBD1 (5 bases). CDR1 is LNHDA, CDR2 SQIVND, per germline (reference sequence). The CDR3 is 16 residues long. Between the trimmed V and J ends, which lost 3 bases and 1 base, there was a span of 13 bases.